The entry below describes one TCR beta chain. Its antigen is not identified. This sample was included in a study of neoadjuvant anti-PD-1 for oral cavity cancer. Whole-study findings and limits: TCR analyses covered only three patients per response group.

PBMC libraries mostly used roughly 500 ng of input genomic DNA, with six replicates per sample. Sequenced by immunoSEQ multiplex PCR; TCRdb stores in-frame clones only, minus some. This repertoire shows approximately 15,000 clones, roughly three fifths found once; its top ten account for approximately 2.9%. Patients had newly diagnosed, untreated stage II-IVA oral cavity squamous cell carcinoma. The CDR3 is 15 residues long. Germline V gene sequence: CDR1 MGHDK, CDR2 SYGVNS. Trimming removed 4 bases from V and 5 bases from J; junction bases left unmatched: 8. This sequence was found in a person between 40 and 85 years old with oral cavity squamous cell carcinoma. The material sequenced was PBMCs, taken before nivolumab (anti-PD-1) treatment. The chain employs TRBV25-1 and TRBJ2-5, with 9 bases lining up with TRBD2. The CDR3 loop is CASSVSGSLDETQYF. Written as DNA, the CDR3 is TGTGCCAGCAGTGTTAGCGGGAGTTTAGATGAGACCCAGTACTTC. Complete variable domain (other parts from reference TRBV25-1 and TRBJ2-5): EADIYQTPRYLVIGTGKKITLECSQTMGHDKMYWYQQDPGMELHLIHYSYGVNSTEKGDLSSESTVSRIRTEHFPLTLESARPSHTSQYLCASSVSGSLDETQYFGPGTRLLVL.